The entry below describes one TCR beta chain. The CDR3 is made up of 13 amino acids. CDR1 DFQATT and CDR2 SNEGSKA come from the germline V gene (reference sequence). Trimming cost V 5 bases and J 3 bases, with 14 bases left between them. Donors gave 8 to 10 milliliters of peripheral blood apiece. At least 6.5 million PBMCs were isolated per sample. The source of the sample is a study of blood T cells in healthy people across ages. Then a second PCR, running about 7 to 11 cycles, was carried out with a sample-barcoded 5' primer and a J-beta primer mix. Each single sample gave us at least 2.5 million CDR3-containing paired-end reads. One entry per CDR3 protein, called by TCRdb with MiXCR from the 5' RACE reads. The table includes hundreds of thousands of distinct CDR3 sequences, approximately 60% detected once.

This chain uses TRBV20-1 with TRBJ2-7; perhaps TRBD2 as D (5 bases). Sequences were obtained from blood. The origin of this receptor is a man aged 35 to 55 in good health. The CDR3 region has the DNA TGCAGTGCTGAGCATCCTGGAGGCTACGAGCAGTACTTC. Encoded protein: CSAEHPGGYEQYF.